This T cell receptor beta chain was sequenced during a study of OX40 agonist ivuxolimab in advanced cancers. Study details: Age averaged about 66 years (range roughly 23 to 79), and around 87% were male.

Sequenced by immunoSEQ multiplex PCR; TCRdb stores in-frame clones only, minus some. The sample lists roughly 12,000 clones, approximately 92% occurring once. Worth noting for this clone: Its specificity is unknown.

Findings and caveats of the study: With doses of 0.1-3.0 mg/kg, partial responders showed among the lowest clonal expansion. Both blood CD4+ and CD8+ T cells showed clonal growth by week 6 at 0.1 to 3.0 mg/kg. There were, on average, more expanded clones in CD8+ T cells than in CD4+.

This CDR3 has 16 amino acids. The input for sequencing was CD4+ or CD8+ T cells sorted from blood, taken in a trial of the OX40 agonist ivuxolimab. The V call is TRBV1, the J call TRBJ2-7; the D call of TRBD2 is as the table states it, not checked on the DNA. TRBV1 is given as a pseudogene. The sequence derives from an adult with an advanced solid tumor such as melanoma, head and neck, liver or kidney cancer. This CDR3 reads CTSSQDHGTSKYEQYF. The CDR3 DNA reads TGCACCAGCAGCCAAGATCACGGGACTAGTAAGTACGAGCAGTACTTC.